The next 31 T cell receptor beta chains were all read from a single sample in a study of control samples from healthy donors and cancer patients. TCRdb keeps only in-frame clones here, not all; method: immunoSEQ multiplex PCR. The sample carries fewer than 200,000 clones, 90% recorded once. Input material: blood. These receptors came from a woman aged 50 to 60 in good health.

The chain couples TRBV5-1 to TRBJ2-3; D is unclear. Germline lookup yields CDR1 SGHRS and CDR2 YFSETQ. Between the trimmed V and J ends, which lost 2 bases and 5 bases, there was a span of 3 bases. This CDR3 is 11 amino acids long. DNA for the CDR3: TGCGCCAGCAGCTTTCAAGATACGCAGTATTTT. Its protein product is CASSFQDTQYF. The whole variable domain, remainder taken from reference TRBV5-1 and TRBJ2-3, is KAGVTQTPRYLIKTRGQQVTLSCSPISGHRSVSWYQQTPGQGLQFLFEYFSETQRNKGNFPGRFSGRQFSNSRSEMNVSTLELGDSALYLCASSFQDTQYFGPGTRLTVL.

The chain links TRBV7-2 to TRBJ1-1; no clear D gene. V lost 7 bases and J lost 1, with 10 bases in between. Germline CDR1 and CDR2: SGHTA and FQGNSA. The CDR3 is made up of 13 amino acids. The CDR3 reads CASNLHRNTEAFF. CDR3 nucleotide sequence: TGTGCCAGCAACCTACACAGGAACACTGAAGCTTTCTTT.

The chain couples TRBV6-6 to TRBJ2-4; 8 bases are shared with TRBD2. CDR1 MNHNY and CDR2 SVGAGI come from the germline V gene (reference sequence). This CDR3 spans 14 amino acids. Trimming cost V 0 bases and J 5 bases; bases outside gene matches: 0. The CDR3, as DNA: TGTGCCAGCAGTTACTCGCGGGGGGAAAACATTCAGTACTTC. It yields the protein CASSYSRGENIQYF.

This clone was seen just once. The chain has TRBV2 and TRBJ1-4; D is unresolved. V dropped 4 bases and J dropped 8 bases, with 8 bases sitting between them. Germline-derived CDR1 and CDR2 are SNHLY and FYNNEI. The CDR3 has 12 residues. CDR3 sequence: CASSGSTEKLFF. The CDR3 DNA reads TGTGCCAGCAGTGGGTCAACCGAAAAACTGTTTTTT. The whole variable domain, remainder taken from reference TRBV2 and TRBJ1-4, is EPEVTQTPSHQVTQMGQEVILRCVPISNHLYFYWYRQILGQKVEFLVSFYNNEISEKSEIFDDQFSVERPDGSNFTLKIRSTKLEDSAMYFCASSGSTEKLFFGSGTQLSVL.

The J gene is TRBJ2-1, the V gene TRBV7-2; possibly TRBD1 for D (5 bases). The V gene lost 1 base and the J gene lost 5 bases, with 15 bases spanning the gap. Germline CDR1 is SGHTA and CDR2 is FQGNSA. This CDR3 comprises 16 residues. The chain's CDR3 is CASSLDLWGLNNEQFF. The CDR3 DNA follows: TGTGCCAGCAGCTTAGATTTATGGGGCTTGAACAATGAGCAGTTCTTC.

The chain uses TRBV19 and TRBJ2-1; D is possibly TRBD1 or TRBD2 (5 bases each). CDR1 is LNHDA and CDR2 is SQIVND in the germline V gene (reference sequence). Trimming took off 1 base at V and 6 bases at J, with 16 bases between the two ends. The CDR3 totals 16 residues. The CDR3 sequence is CASSIARGVMANEQFF. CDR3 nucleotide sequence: TGTGCCAGTAGTATAGCGAGAGGGGTAATGGCCAATGAGCAGTTCTTC.

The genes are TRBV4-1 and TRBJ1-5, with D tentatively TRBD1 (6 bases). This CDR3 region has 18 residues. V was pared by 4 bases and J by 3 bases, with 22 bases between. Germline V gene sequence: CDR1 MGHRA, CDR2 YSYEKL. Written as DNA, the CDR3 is TGCGCCAGCAGCCGCGATTTCTGGGGGGGCACCATCAATCAGCCCCAGCATTTT. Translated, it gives CASSRDFWGGTINQPQHF.

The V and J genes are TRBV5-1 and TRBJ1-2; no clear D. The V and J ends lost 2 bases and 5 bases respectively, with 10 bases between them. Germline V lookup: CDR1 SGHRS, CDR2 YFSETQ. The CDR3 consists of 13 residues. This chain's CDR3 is CASSLGRPYGYTF. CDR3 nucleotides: TGCGCCAGCAGCTTAGGACGGCCGTATGGCTACACCTTC.

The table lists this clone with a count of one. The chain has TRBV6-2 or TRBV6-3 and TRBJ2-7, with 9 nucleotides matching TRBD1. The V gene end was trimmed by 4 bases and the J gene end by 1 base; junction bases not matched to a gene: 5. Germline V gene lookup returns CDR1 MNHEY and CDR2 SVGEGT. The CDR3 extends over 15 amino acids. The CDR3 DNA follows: TGTGCCAGCAGTTTTACAGGGGGCGGTTCCTACGAGCAGTACTTC. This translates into CASSFTGGGSYEQYF.

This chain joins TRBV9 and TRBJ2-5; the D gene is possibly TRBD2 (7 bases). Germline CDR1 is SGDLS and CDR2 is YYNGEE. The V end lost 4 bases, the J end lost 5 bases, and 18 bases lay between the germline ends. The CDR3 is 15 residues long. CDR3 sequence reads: CASSRGGANVETQYF. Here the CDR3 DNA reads TGTGCCAGCAGCAGGGGGGGCGCTAATGTGGAGACCCAGTACTTC.

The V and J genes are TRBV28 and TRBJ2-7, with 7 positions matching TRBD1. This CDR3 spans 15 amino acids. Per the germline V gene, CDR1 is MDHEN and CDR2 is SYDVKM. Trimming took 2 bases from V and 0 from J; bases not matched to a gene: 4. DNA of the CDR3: TGTGCCAGCAGTTTAGGGGCAGGGGGCTCCTACGAGCAGTACTTC. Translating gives CASSLGAGGSYEQYF.

The CDR3 here is CASSIRGGQETQYF. The CDR3, as DNA: TGTGCCAGTAGTATTAGGGGAGGCCAAGAGACCCAGTACTTC. The chain couples TRBV19 to TRBJ2-5; a possible D gene is TRBD2 (6 bases). The V and J ends lost 3 bases and 1 base respectively, with 9 bases between them. The CDR3 extends over 14 amino acids. Germline assignment: CDR1 LNHDA and CDR2 SQIVND (reference sequence).

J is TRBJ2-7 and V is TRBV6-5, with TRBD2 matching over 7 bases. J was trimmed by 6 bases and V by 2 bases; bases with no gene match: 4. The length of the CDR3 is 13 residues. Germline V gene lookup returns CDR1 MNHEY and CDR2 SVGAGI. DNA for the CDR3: TGTGCCAGCAGTTACGTGGGGGGGGGCGAGCAGTACTTC. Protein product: CASSYVGGGEQYF.

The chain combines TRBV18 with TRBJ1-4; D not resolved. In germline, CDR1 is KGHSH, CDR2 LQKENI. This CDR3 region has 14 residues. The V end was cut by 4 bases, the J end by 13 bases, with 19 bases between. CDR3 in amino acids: CASSLQPSGRGLFF. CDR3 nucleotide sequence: TGTGCCAGCTCACTGCAACCGTCAGGACGAGGACTGTTTTTT.

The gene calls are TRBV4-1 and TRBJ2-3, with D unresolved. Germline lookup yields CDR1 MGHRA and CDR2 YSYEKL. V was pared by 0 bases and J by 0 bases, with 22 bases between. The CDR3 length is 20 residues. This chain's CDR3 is CASSQERPPGRFLSTDTQYF. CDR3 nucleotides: TGCGCCAGCAGCCAAGAGAGACCCCCGGGTCGTTTTTTAAGCACAGATACGCAGTATTTT.

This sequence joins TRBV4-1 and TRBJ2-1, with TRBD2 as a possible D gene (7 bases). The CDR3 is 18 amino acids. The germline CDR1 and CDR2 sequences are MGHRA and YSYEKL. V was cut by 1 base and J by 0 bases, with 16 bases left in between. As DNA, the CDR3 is TGCGCCAGCAGCCAAGTCCCAGGGAGGGGGTTCTCCTACAATGAGCAGTTCTTC. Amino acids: CASSQVPGRGFSYNEQFF.

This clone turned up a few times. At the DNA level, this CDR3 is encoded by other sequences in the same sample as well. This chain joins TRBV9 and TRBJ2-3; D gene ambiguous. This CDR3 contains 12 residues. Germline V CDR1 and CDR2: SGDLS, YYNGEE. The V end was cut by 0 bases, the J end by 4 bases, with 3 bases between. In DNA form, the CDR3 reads TGTGCCAGCAGCGTAGCATCAGATACGCAGTATTTT. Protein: CASSVASDTQYF.

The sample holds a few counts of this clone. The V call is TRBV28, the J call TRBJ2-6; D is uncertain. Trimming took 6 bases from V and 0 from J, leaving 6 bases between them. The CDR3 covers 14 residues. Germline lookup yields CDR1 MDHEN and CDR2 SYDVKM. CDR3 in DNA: TGTGCCAGCAGACCAGACTCTGGGGCCAACGTCCTGACTTTC. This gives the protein CASRPDSGANVLTF.

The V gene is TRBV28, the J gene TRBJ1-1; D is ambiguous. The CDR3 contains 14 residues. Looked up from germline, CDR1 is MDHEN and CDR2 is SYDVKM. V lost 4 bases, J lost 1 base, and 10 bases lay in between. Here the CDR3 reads CASSYLPENTEAFF. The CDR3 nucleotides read TGTGCCAGCAGTTATTTGCCAGAGAACACTGAAGCTTTCTTT.

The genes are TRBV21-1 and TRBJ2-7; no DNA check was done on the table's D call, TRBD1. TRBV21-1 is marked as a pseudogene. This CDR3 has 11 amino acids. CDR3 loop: CASSKDRGRYF. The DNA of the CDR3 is TGTGCCAGCAGCAAAGACAGGGGAAGGTACTTC.

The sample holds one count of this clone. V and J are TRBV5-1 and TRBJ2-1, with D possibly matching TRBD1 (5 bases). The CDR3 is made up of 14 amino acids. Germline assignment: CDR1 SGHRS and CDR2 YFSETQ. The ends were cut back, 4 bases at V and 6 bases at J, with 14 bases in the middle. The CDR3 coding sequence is TGCGCCAGCAGCCCAGAGGACAAGTTCAATGAGCAGTTCTTC. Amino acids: CASSPEDKFNEQFF.

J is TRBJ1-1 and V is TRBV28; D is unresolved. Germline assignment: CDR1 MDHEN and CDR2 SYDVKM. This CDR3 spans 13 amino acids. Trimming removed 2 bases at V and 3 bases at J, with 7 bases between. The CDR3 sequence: CASSLGEHTEAFF. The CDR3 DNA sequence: TGTGCCAGCAGTTTAGGGGAACACACTGAAGCTTTCTTT.

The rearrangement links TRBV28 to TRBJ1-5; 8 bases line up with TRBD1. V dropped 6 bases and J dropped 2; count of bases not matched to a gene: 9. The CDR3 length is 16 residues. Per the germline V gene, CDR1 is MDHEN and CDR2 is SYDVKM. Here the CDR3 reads CASSLLPTGGNQPQHF. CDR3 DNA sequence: TGTGCCAGCAGCCTGCTCCCGACAGGGGGCAATCAGCCCCAGCATTTT. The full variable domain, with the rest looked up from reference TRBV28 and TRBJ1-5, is DVKVTQSSRYLVKRTGEKVFLECVQDMDHENMFWYRQDPGLGLRLIYFSYDVKMKEKGDIPEGYSVSREKKERFSLILESASTNQTSMYLCASSLLPTGGNQPQHFGDGTRLSIL.

The CDR3 DNA is TGTGCCAGTAGTATCCACACCAGCCGCTATGGCTACACCTTC. Protein: CASSIHTSRYGYTF. The J gene is TRBJ1-2, the V gene TRBV19, with D unclear. Trimming shortened V by 3 bases and J by 4 bases, and 12 bases separated the two germline ends. The CDR3 contains 14 residues. Germline V gene data show CDR1 as LNHDA and CDR2 as SQIVND (reference sequence).

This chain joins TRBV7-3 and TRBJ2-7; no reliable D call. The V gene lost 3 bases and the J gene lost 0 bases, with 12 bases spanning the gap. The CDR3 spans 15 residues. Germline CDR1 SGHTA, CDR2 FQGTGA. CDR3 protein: CASSLGPPYSYEQYF. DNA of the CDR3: TGTGCCAGCAGCTTGGGTCCCCCATACTCCTACGAGCAGTACTTC. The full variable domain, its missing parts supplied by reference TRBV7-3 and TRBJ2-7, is GAGVSQTPSNKVTEKGKYVELRCDPISGHTALYWYRQSLGQGPEFLIYFQGTGAADDSGLPNDRFFAVRPEGSVSTLKIQRTERGDSAVYLCASSLGPPYSYEQYFGPGTRLTVT.

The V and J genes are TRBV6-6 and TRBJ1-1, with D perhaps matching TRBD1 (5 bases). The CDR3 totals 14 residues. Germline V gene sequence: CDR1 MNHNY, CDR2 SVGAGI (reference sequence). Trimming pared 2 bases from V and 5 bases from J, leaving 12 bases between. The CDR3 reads CASSYGGGETEAFF. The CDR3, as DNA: TGTGCCAGCAGTTACGGGGGGGGTGAGACTGAAGCTTTCTTT.

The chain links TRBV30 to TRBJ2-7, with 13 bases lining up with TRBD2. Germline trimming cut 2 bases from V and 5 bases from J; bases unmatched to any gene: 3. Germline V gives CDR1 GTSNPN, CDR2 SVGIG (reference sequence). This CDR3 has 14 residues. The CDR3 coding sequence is TGTGCCTGGAGTCCGGGACTAGCGGGGCACGAGCAGTACTTC. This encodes CAWSPGLAGHEQYF.

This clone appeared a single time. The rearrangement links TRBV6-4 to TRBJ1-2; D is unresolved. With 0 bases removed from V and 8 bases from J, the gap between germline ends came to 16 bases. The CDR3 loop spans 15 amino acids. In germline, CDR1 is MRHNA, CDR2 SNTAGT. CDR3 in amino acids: CASSDSTPGSGGYTF. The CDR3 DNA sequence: TGTGCCAGCAGTGACTCGACGCCCGGGTCCGGGGGCTACACCTTC.

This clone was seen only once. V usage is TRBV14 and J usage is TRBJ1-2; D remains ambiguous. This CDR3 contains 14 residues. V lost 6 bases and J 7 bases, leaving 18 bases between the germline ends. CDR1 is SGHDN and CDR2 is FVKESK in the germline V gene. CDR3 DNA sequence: TGTGCCAGCAGTCCACATCGGGGTTCTGGTGGCTACACCTTC. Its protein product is CASSPHRGSGGYTF.

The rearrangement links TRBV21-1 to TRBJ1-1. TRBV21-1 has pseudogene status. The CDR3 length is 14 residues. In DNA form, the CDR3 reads TGTGCCAGCGTACGAGAGGGGGGATTCGCTGAAGCTTTCTTT. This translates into CASVREGGFAEAFF.

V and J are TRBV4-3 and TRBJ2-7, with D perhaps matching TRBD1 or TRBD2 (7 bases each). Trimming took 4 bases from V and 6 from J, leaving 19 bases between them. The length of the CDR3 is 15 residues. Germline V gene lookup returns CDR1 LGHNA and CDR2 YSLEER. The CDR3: CASSLRGGARSEQYF. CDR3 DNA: TGCGCCAGCAGCCTCAGGGGGGGGGCGCGGAGCGAGCAGTACTTC.